These 18 T cell receptor beta chains were all obtained from the same sample, sequenced in a study of cytomegalovirus exposure and HLA in healthy donors. The study ran its PCR with 60 Vbeta and 13 Jbeta primers. Sequencing used immunoSEQ multiplex PCR; TCRdb keeps in-frame clones, though not all of them. The sample includes 110,000 or so clones, roughly 80% seen only once; the top ten take about 5.4%. The sequencing input was PBMCs. The source is a woman in her thirties in good health and CMV-seropositive.

In this sample, this clone turned up a few times. The chain links TRBV6-5 to TRBJ1-2, with D possibly matching TRBD1 (6 bases). The germline gives CDR1 MNHEY, CDR2 SVGAGI. The CDR3 extends over 13 amino acids. The V end was cut by 0 bases, the J end by 8 bases, with 10 bases between. CDR3 amino acids: CASSYSLTGGYTF. CDR3 DNA: TGTGCCAGCAGTTACTCGTTGACAGGCGGCTACACCTTC.

The rearrangement links TRBV5-1 to TRBJ1-1, with D possibly TRBD1 on 5 matching bases. The germline V and J ends were trimmed by 3 bases and 4 bases, with 10 bases remaining between them. Germline CDR1 SGHRS, CDR2 YFSETQ. CDR3 size: 13 residues. For the CDR3, the DNA is TGCGCCAGCAGCTATGGGGGGGGCACTGAAGCTTTCTTT. This gives the protein CASSYGGGTEAFF.

CDR3 in DNA: TGTGCCAGTAGTATGAATCTAGTCAATGAAAAACTGTTTTTT. This encodes CASSMNLVNEKLFF. The chain has TRBV19 and TRBJ1-4; D is ambiguous. The CDR3 extends over 14 amino acids. Per the germline V gene, CDR1 is LNHDA and CDR2 is SQIVND (reference sequence). V was cut by 3 bases and J by 5 bases, with 10 bases left in between.

The chain carries TRBV19 and TRBJ2-1, with TRBD2 matching 10 bases. The V and J ends lost 3 bases and 6 bases, in that order; junction bases with no gene match: 2. This CDR3 has 14 amino acids. Germline V gene data show CDR1 as LNHDA and CDR2 as SQIVND (reference sequence). CDR3 loop: CASSMRTSGNEQFF. As DNA, the CDR3 is TGTGCCAGTAGTATGAGGACTAGCGGCAATGAGCAGTTCTTC.

The genes are TRBV4-1 and TRBJ2-7, with D possibly being TRBD1 (5 bases). Trimming cost V 4 bases and J 2 bases, with 15 bases left between them. This CDR3 contains 15 residues. Germline V CDR1 and CDR2: MGHRA, YSYEKL. CDR3 protein: CASSLQSTATYEQYF. CDR3 nucleotide sequence: TGCGCCAGCAGCCTTCAATCGACAGCTACCTACGAGCAGTACTTC.

The chain combines TRBV7-9 with TRBJ2-5, with 13 positions matching TRBD2. The trim removed 5 bases at V and 2 bases at J, leaving 2 bases unmatched. Germline V gives CDR1 SEHNR, CDR2 FQNEAQ (reference sequence). The CDR3 loop spans 15 amino acids. Here the CDR3 DNA reads TGTGCCAGCAGCCCGGGACTAGCGGGGCAAGAGACCCAGTACTTC. This encodes CASSPGLAGQETQYF.

This clone was recorded a few times. V gene TRBV7-9 combines with J gene TRBJ1-1; D gene ambiguous. CDR3 length: 12 residues. The V end was cut by 4 bases, the J end by 10 bases, with 13 bases between. The germline CDR1 and CDR2 sequences are SEHNR and FQNEAQ (reference sequence). The CDR3 is CASSSDRLGAFF. In DNA form, the CDR3 reads TGTGCCAGCAGCTCCGATCGACTGGGAGCTTTCTTT.

Remarks on this clone: This same CDR3 is encoded by further DNA sequences in the sample. V and J are TRBV2 and TRBJ2-7; TRBD2 is a possible D gene (5 bases). The V end was cut by 7 bases, the J end by 4 bases, with 14 bases between. From germline, CDR1 is SNHLY and CDR2 FYNNEI. The CDR3 sequence is 13 residues long. The CDR3 region is CASKEDAAYEQYF. The DNA of the CDR3 is TGTGCCAGCAAGGAGGACGCGGCATACGAGCAGTACTTC.

The V and J genes are TRBV6-1 and TRBJ2-5, with 11 bases matching TRBD2. The junction had 6 bases not matched to a gene; V was cut back by 3 bases and J by 3 bases. The CDR3 totals 16 residues. CDR1 MNHNS and CDR2 SASEGT come from the germline V gene. CDR3 residues: CASSERLAGLKETQYF. The CDR3 DNA reads as TGTGCCAGCAGTGAGAGACTAGCGGGATTGAAAGAGACCCAGTACTTC.

The chain joins TRBV7-9 to TRBJ2-7; 12 nucleotides match TRBD1. The CDR3 length is 17 residues. CDR1 is SEHNR, CDR2 FQNEAQ, per germline (reference sequence). After removal of 5 bases from V and 7 bases from J, the junction contained 15 bases not matched to a gene. This CDR3 reads CASSPTAGTGGSKEQYF. The CDR3 DNA is TGTGCCAGCAGCCCAACGGCTGGGACAGGGGGCTCAAAGGAGCAGTACTTC.

About this clone itself: An end of the junction differs from the germline gene, which may be a read error. V gene TRBV7-9 combines with J gene TRBJ1-1; 10 nucleotides agree with TRBD1. This CDR3 contains 14 residues. Germline lookup yields CDR1 SEHNR and CDR2 FQNEAQ (reference sequence). The DNA for the CDR3 is TGTTCCAGCAGCCGAGGGACAGGGGATGTCGAAGCTTTCTTT. It is translated as CSSSRGTGDVEAFF.

This clone turned up a few times. The rearrangement links TRBV14 to TRBJ2-2, with a tentative D call TRBD2 (5 bases). The V and J ends lost 4 bases and 5 bases respectively, with 17 bases between them. The germline V gene encodes CDR1 SGHDN and CDR2 FVKESK. The CDR3 is 16 residues long. The CDR3 is CASSLWMGDDTGELFF. As DNA, the CDR3 is TGTGCCAGCAGCCTGTGGATGGGAGATGATACCGGGGAGCTGTTTTTT.

CDR3 residues: CASSTGVIGSNQPQHF. The CDR3 coding sequence is TGTGCCAGCTCCACAGGTGTTATAGGTAGCAATCAGCCCCAGCATTTT. The chain has TRBV18 and TRBJ1-5; weak D call: TRBD1 (5 bases). With 6 bases removed from V and 0 bases from J, the gap between germline ends came to 15 bases. This CDR3 contains 16 residues. CDR1 and CDR2 (germline): KGHSH, LQKENI. Drawing the rest from reference TRBV18 and TRBJ1-5, the complete variable domain is NAGVMQNPRHLVRRRGQEARLRCSPMKGHSHVYWYRQLPEEGLKFMVYLQKENIIDESGMPKERFSAEFPKEGPSILRIQQVVRGDSAAYFCASSTGVIGSNQPQHFGDGTRLSIL.

The chain couples TRBV25-1 to TRBJ1-5; 9 nucleotides match TRBD1. The junction had 9 bases not matched to a gene; V was cut back by 6 bases and J by 0 bases. The CDR3 has 17 amino acids. Germline values: CDR1 MGHDK, CDR2 SYGVNS. CDR3: CASRPGQGRDSNQPQHF. CDR3 DNA: TGTGCCAGCAGACCGGGACAGGGAAGGGATAGCAATCAGCCCCAGCATTTT. The full variable domain, in which reference TRBV25-1 and TRBJ1-5 provide the parts outside the CDR3, is EADIYQTPRYLVIGTGKKITLECSQTMGHDKMYWYQQDPGMELHLIHYSYGVNSTEKGDLSSESTVSRIRTEHFPLTLESARPSHTSQYLCASRPGQGRDSNQPQHFGDGTRLSIL.

The chain is built from TRBV10-2 and TRBJ1-1, with a tentative D call TRBD1 (6 bases). Germline CDR1 reads WSHSY; CDR2 reads SAAADI. This CDR3 spans 14 amino acids. The V gene lost 4 bases and the J gene lost 5 bases, with 14 bases spanning the gap. As DNA, the CDR3 is TGCGCCAGCAGTGGAGGCGGGGGGCCAACTGAAGCTTTCTTT. Translation gives CASSGGGGPTEAFF.

The V and J genes are TRBV27 and TRBJ1-4; D is perhaps TRBD1 (6 bases). Looked up from germline, CDR1 is MNHEY and CDR2 is SMNVEV (reference sequence). CDR3 length equals 16 residues. V was cut by 5 bases and J by 2 bases, with 15 bases left in between. The CDR3: CASSIGQIGTNEKLFF. CDR3 coding DNA: TGTGCCAGCAGTATCGGACAGATTGGCACTAATGAAAAACTGTTTTTT.

The chain recombines TRBV10-3 with TRBJ2-4; 8 bases line up with TRBD2. The length of the CDR3 is 14 residues. Trimming removed 3 bases from V and 6 bases from J; junction bases left unmatched: 4. CDR1 is ENHRY and CDR2 is SYGVKD in the germline V gene. In nucleotides, the CDR3 is TGTGCCATCAGTGAATCGGGGGGGGGAAACATTCAGTACTTC. Protein product: CAISESGGGNIQYF.

This clone has just a few counts. V gene TRBV30 combines with J gene TRBJ2-2; 7 bases align to TRBD2. This CDR3 has 14 amino acids. V shed 0 bases and J 7 bases; nucleotides not matched to a gene: 5. CDR1 is GTSNPN, CDR2 SVGIG, per germline (reference sequence). CDR3 protein: CAWSVSGDIGELFF. The CDR3 nucleotides are TGTGCCTGGAGTGTAAGCGGGGATATCGGGGAGCTGTTTTTT.